This T cell receptor beta chain originates from a study of blood T cell repertoires in COVID-19. Clones were sequenced by immunoSEQ multiplex PCR, and TCRdb holds only the in-frame ones, with some missing. The table records about 80,000 clones, over 70% of them present only once. The material sequenced was peripheral blood. This TCR was sampled from an elderly man with acute or convalescent COVID-19.

The DNA for the CDR3 is TGTGCCAGCAGACCCTCACTAGGGAATCAGCCCCAGCATTTT. Its protein product is CASRPSLGNQPQHF. V usage is TRBV6-5 and J usage is TRBJ1-5; no firm D call. CDR1 MNHEY and CDR2 SVGAGI come from the germline V gene. V was pared by 6 bases and J by 4 bases, with 13 bases between. The CDR3 covers 14 residues.